These 4 T cell receptor beta chains were sequenced from one sample in a study of cytomegalovirus exposure and HLA in healthy donors. The protocol was immunoSEQ multiplex PCR, while the TCRdb copy is restricted to in-frame clones and leaves out a portion. The repertoire holds about 170,000 clones, with approximately 96% as singletons. The specimen sequenced was PBMCs. All receptors derive from a woman younger than 35 in good health and CMV-seronegative.

The gene calls are TRBV15 and TRBJ2-7; 8 bases align to TRBD1. After removal of 5 bases from V and 7 bases from J, the junction contained 10 bases not matched to a gene. This CDR3 region has 14 residues. Germline V CDR1 and CDR2: LNHNV, YYDKDF (reference sequence). The CDR3 is CATSGQGYLGEQYF. The CDR3 DNA sequence: TGTGCCACCAGCGGACAGGGTTATCTAGGGGAGCAGTACTTC. The whole variable domain, filled in from reference TRBV15 and TRBJ2-7, reads DAMVIQNPRYQVTQFGKPVTLSCSQTLNHNVMYWYQQKSSQAPKLLFHYYDKDFNNEADTPDNFQSRRPNTSFCFLDIRSPGLGDTAMYLCATSGQGYLGEQYFGPGTRLTVT.

The chain recombines TRBV5-4 with TRBJ2-6, with 9 nucleotides matching TRBD1. The junction had 11 bases not matched to a gene; V was cut back by 5 bases and J by 14 bases. Per the germline V gene, CDR1 is SGHNT and CDR2 is YYREEE (reference sequence). The CDR3 is made up of 14 amino acids. The DNA for the CDR3 is TGTGCCAGCAGTGCGGACAGGGGCCCTCCGATCCTGACTTTC. It encodes CASSADRGPPILTF.

J is TRBJ1-1 and V is TRBV27; 10 bases are a match to TRBD1. Unmatched junction bases numbered 12, after V lost 5 bases and J lost 6 bases. This CDR3 has 16 residues. The V gene's germline CDR1 is MNHEY and CDR2 SMNVEV (reference sequence). The CDR3 DNA sequence: TGTGCCAGCAGTCCCCCCGGGGGACAGGGGTTCCCTGAAGCTTTCTTT. Its translation is CASSPPGGQGFPEAFF.

The V gene is TRBV25-1, the J gene TRBJ2-5; tentatively, D is TRBD1 (6 bases). V lost 8 bases and J lost 3, with 10 bases in between. The length of the CDR3 is 12 residues. Germline-derived CDR1 and CDR2 are MGHDK and SYGVNS. The CDR3 protein is CASVGTKETQYF. In DNA form, the CDR3 reads TGTGCCAGCGTTGGGACAAAAGAGACCCAGTACTTC.